This is a list of T cell receptor beta chains from one sample in a study of T cell responses to AZD1222 COVID-19 vaccine. Profiling relied on immunoSEQ multiplex PCR, and the TCRdb table lists in-frame clones only, not all of them. The sample has about 97,000 clones; approximately 84% are singletons. The specimen was peripheral blood, collected on day 0 of AZD1222 vaccination. The receptors were sampled from an adult in good health. CDR3s include the opening cysteine and the closing phenylalanine or tryptophan. The D gene is left open where the match is weak. Some rows mark clone size as missing; the rest say once, few, many or name a class of expanded clone.

D gene,clone size,J gene,V gene,CDR3 protein,CDR3 DNA
TRBD2,.,TRBJ2-1,TRBV9,CASSVGPTSGGMNEQFF,TGTGCCAGCAGCGTAGGCCCAACTAGCGGGGGGATGAATGAGCAGTTCTTC
.,.,TRBJ1-1,TRBV19,CASSTQMNTEAFF,TGTGCCAGTAGTACTCAGATGAACACTGAAGCTTTCTTT
TRBD1,.,TRBJ1-1,TRBV30,CAWSLQRTGEVEAFF,TGTGCCTGGAGTCTCCAGAGGACAGGGGAGGTTGAAGCTTTCTTT
.,.,TRBJ1-2,TRBV10-3,CAIRVTGNYGYTF,TGTGCCATCAGGGTGACGGGTAACTATGGCTACACCTTC
TRBD1,.,TRBJ1-5,TRBV27,CASSSTRDRGPYDSNQPQHF,TGTGCCAGCAGTTCTACTCGGGACAGGGGGCCTTATGATAGCAATCAGCCCCAGCATTTT
TRBD1,.,TRBJ2-5,TRBV5-1,CASSLQGASETQYF,TGCGCCAGCAGCTTACAGGGGGCCTCCGAGACCCAGTACTTC
.,few,TRBJ1-4,TRBV24-1,CATWGGYEKLFF,TGTGCCACCTGGGGGGGCTATGAAAAACTGTTTTTT
TRBD2,.,TRBJ2-7,TRBV5-5,CASSGGTSGRRKEQYF,TGTGCCAGCAGCGGCGGGACTAGCGGGAGGAGGAAGGAGCAGTACTTC
.,.,TRBJ1-4,TRBV2,CASSLRSTNEKLFF,TGTGCCAGCAGCCTCAGGTCCACTAATGAAAAACTGTTTTTT
.,.,TRBJ1-5,TRBV19,CASSFGRQPQHF,TGTGCCAGTAGTTTCGGGCGTCAGCCCCAGCATTTT
TRBD1,.,TRBJ2-7,TRBV7-2,CASSLARDSGVRSYEQYF,TGTGCCAGCAGCTTAGCCCGGGACAGTGGGGTCCGCTCCTACGAGCAGTACTTC
.,.,TRBJ2-4,TRBV3-1/TRBV3-2,CASSQDLWGKNIQYF,TGTGCCAGCAGCCAAGATCTTTGGGGTAAAAACATTCAGTACTTC
.,.,TRBJ1-6,TRBV28,CASSLQHSPLHF,TGTGCCAGCAGTTTACAGCATTCACCCCTCCACTTT
.,once,TRBJ1-1,TRBV4-2,CASSQEWSDLDGNTEAFF,TGTGCCAGCAGCCAAGAGTGGTCAGATCTGGATGGAAACACTGAAGCTTTCTTT
.,.,TRBJ1-6,TRBV30,CAWSVVSGNSPLHF,TGTGCCTGGAGTGTGGTCAGTGGTAATTCACCCCTCCACTTT
.,.,TRBJ1-3,TRBV6-1,CASSESAPGLTGNTIYF,TGTGCCAGCAGTGAATCCGCCCCGGGGTTGACTGGAAACACCATATATTTT
TRBD1,.,TRBJ1-3,TRBV28,CASSIPQGAQGNTIYF,TGTGCCAGCAGTATCCCCCAGGGGGCCCAAGGAAACACCATATATTTT
.,.,TRBJ1-5,TRBV12-3/TRBV12-4,CASSLDGNQPQHF,TGTGCCAGCAGTTTAGACGGGAATCAGCCCCAGCATTTT
.,.,TRBJ1-4,TRBV3-1/TRBV3-2,CASSQVPDEKLFF,TGTGCCAGCAGCCAAGTCCCCGATGAAAAACTGTTTTTT
.,few,TRBJ1-3,TRBV6-1,CASSEGGGRMNTIYF,TGTGCCAGCAGTGAAGGGGGGGGAAGAATGAACACCATATATTTT
.,.,TRBJ1-3,TRBV18,CASSPPVGSSGNTIYF,TGTGCCAGCTCACCACCGGTTGGGTCCTCTGGAAACACCATATATTTT
.,.,TRBJ1-6,TRBV7-6,CASSLDRPDSTSPLHF,TGTGCCAGCAGCCTGGACAGACCCGATAGTACTTCACCCCTCCACTTT
TRBD1,.,TRBJ1-1,TRBV11-3,CASKGQGLTEAFF,TGTGCCAGCAAAGGACAGGGGTTGACTGAAGCTTTCTTT
.,once,TRBJ1-2,TRBV7-8,CASSLGDNFNYGYTF,TGTGCCAGCAGCTTAGGGGACAACTTTAACTATGGCTACACCTTC
TRBD1,.,TRBJ2-3,TRBV6-5,CASNTRAGGADTQYF,TGTGCCAGCAATACTAGGGCAGGGGGCGCAGATACGCAGTATTTT
.,.,TRBJ2-2,TRBV18,CASSPRGQANTGELFF,TGTGCCAGCTCCCCTCGCGGACAAGCGAACACCGGGGAGCTGTTTTTT
TRBD1,.,TRBJ1-2,TRBV2,CASSAGQSYGYTF,TGTGCCAGCAGTGCGGGACAGAGCTATGGCTACACCTTC
.,.,TRBJ2-5,TRBV15,CATGAGRERIETQYF,TGTGCCACCGGGGCAGGTCGGGAGCGGATAGAGACCCAGTACTTC
.,.,TRBJ2-5,TRBV28,CASALGGMVETQYF,TGTGCCAGCGCCCTGGGGGGTATGGTGGAGACCCAGTACTTC
.,.,TRBJ1-5,TRBV2,CASTGQPNQPQHF,TGTGCCAGCACTGGACAACCTAATCAGCCCCAGCATTTT
.,once,TRBJ1-6,TRBV28,CASRRYRQANSPLHF,TGTGCCAGCAGACGGTACCGGCAGGCTAATTCACCCCTCCACTTT
.,.,TRBJ1-1,TRBV18,CASSPQQHSLNTEAFF,TGTGCCAGCTCACCACAACAGCATAGTTTGAACACTGAAGCTTTCTTT
.,.,TRBJ1-3,TRBV7-2,CASSFEDGGYSGNTIYF,TGTGCCAGCAGCTTTGAGGACGGAGGATACTCTGGAAACACCATATATTTT
.,.,TRBJ1-2,TRBV19,CASLRTQGGRYGYTF,TGTGCCAGCCTTCGGACACAGGGAGGACGCTATGGCTACACCTTC
.,.,TRBJ2-7,TRBV27,CASSPQGGYEQYF,TGTGCCAGCAGTCCACAGGGCGGGTACGAGCAGTACTTC
.,.,TRBJ2-2,TRBV21-1,CASSKERGAGELFF,TGTGCCAGCAGCAAAGAACGGGGGGCCGGGGAGCTGTTTTTT
.,once,TRBJ1-4,TRBV7-2,CASSPGTGTNEKLFF,TGTGCCAGCAGCCCGGGGACCGGCACTAATGAAAAACTGTTTTTT
.,.,TRBJ2-3,TRBV15,CATSRDETTADTQYF,TGTGCCACCAGCAGAGATGAGACTACGGCAGATACGCAGTATTTT
.,.,TRBJ2-6,TRBV5-6,CASRPVGSSGANVLTF,TGTGCCAGCCGCCCGGTGGGAAGCTCTGGGGCCAACGTCCTGACTTTC
TRBD1,.,TRBJ2-3,TRBV18,CASSTKTGGIDTQYF,TGTGCCAGCTCTACTAAGACAGGGGGCATAGATACGCAGTATTTT
TRBD2,.,TRBJ2-7,TRBV7-8,CASSLPGGYEQYF,TGTGCCAGCAGCCTACCGGGGGGCTACGAGCAGTACTTC
TRBD1,.,TRBJ1-6,TRBV5-1,CASSSGQGNVSPLHF,TGCGCCAGCAGCTCGGGACAGGGGAATGTATCACCCCTCCACTTT
TRBD2,once,TRBJ2-1,TRBV7-8,CASSRTRKGDEQFF,TGTGCCAGCAGCCGGACTAGAAAGGGTGATGAGCAGTTCTTC
.,.,TRBJ1-4,TRBV6-5,CASSYGGGGSEKLFF,TGTGCCAGCAGTTACGGTGGGGGGGGGAGTGAAAAACTGTTTTTT
TRBD2,once,TRBJ2-1,TRBV2,CASTLAGEGDEQFF,TGTGCCAGCACTTTAGCGGGGGAAGGGGATGAGCAGTTCTTC
TRBD2,once,TRBJ2-3,TRBV27,CASRLAGDTDTQYF,TGTGCCAGCAGATTAGCGGGAGACACAGATACGCAGTATTTT
.,.,TRBJ1-5,TRBV7-6,CASSLVSGIGNQPQHF,TGTGCCAGCAGCTTAGTATCCGGTATCGGTAATCAGCCCCAGCATTTT
.,.,TRBJ2-3,TRBV19,CASSIPGTSTDTQYF,TGTGCCAGTAGTATCCCCGGGACTAGCACAGATACGCAGTATTTT
.,.,TRBJ2-2,TRBV19,CASSIYTAGELFF,TGTGCCAGTAGTATTTATACCGCAGGGGAGCTGTTTTTT